The 23 T cell receptor beta chains below come from one sample, sequenced in a study of CD8 T cells in Susac syndrome. With random hexamers, 0.5 to 1 ug RNA was reverse transcribed. TCRdb used MiXCR to reprocess the immunoSEQ multiplex PCR reads, holding one entry per CDR3 protein. The sample holds about 150,000 distinct CDR3 sequences, around 95% seen once. Sequencing was performed on CD4+ T cells from PBMCs. The source of these receptors is a human donor with Susac syndrome.

The rearrangement joins TRBV9 to TRBJ2-1, with 8 positions matching TRBD2. The junction had 9 bases not matched to a gene; V was cut back by 0 bases and J by 13 bases. The length of the CDR3 is 14 residues. CDR1 SGDLS and CDR2 YYNGEE come from the germline V gene. The CDR3: CASSVGGGGSPQFF. CDR3 nucleotides: TGTGCCAGCAGCGTAGGAGGCGGGGGGTCCCCCCAGTTCTTC.

V is TRBV11-1 and J is TRBJ2-2, with D possibly being TRBD2 (6 bases). CDR1 and CDR2 (germline): SGHAT, FQDESV (reference sequence). This CDR3 comprises 16 residues. V was pared by 8 bases and J by 4 bases, with 20 bases between. CDR3 sequence reads: CASGTRGASGTGELFF. CDR3 nucleotide sequence: TGTGCCAGCGGGACTCGAGGGGCTAGTGGCACCGGGGAGCTGTTTTTT.

The rearrangement joins TRBV6-5 to TRBJ2-3; possibly TRBD1 for D (6 bases). Trimming removed 6 bases at V and 2 bases at J, with 12 bases between. The CDR3 loop spans 14 amino acids. The germline V gene has CDR1 MNHEY and CDR2 SVGAGI. The CDR3 protein is CASRRQAYTDTQYF. The DNA for the CDR3 is TGTGCCAGCAGACGACAGGCTTACACAGATACGCAGTATTTT.

The chain has TRBV4-3 and TRBJ1-2; perhaps TRBD1 as D (5 bases). The ends were cut back, 4 bases at V and 8 bases at J, with 17 bases in the middle. CDR3 size: 14 residues. Germline V lookup: CDR1 LGHNA, CDR2 YSLEER. CDR3 in amino acids: CASSPGGEWSGYTF. CDR3 bases: TGCGCCAGCAGCCCCGGGGGAGAATGGAGCGGCTACACCTTC.

This clonotype has a single count. For the CDR3, the DNA is TGTGCCAGCAGCCAAGATCATTTAGTGACAAACATTCAGTACTTC. Protein product: CASSQDHLVTNIQYF. The chain couples TRBV4-2 to TRBJ2-4; no reliable D call. The CDR3 extends over 15 amino acids. Trimming cost V 0 bases and J 6 bases, with 12 bases left between them. Germline lookup yields CDR1 LGHNA and CDR2 YNFKEQ.

The gene calls are TRBV6-6 and TRBJ1-5; D is undetermined. This CDR3 has 13 residues. Germline V gene lookup returns CDR1 MNHNY and CDR2 SVGAGI (reference sequence). V was cut by 11 bases and J by 0 bases, with 11 bases left in between. CDR3 residues: CAASGNSNQPQHF. In nucleotides, the CDR3 is TGTGCCGCCAGCGGGAATAGCAATCAGCCCCAGCATTTT.

The chain employs TRBV20-1 and TRBJ2-3; possibly TRBD1 or TRBD2 for D (7 bases each). Trimming took 6 bases from V and 3 from J, leaving 10 bases between them. The CDR3 has 12 amino acids. CDR1 is DFQATT, CDR2 SNEGSKA, per germline (reference sequence). CDR3 amino acids: CSAQGGTDTQYF. DNA for the CDR3: TGCAGTGCCCAGGGGGGGACAGATACGCAGTATTTT.

This chain connects TRBV7-9 to TRBJ1-5, with 7 nucleotides matching TRBD1. Germline values: CDR1 SEHNR, CDR2 FQNEAQ (reference sequence). V gave up 5 bases and J gave up 2 bases; unmatched junction bases: 6. The CDR3 consists of 15 residues. The chain's CDR3 is CASSPPGTGNQPQHF. CDR3 DNA: TGTGCCAGCAGCCCCCCCGGGACAGGCAATCAGCCCCAGCATTTT.

This chain links TRBV20-1 with TRBJ1-1; TRBD1 aligns across 7 bases. This CDR3 comprises 15 residues. The junction had 7 bases not matched to a gene; V was cut back by 3 bases and J by 0 bases. CDR1 is DFQATT and CDR2 is SNEGSKA in the germline V gene (reference sequence). CDR3 coding DNA: TGCAGTGCTAGTATCGGGACAGTGGTGAACACTGAAGCTTTCTTT. Its translation is CSASIGTVVNTEAFF.

The CDR3 loop reads CASSQGLNLGSFPLHF. The CDR3 bases are TGTGCCAGCAGCCAAGGTCTAAATCTAGGCTCTTTCCCCCTCCACTTT. V and J are TRBV3-1 and TRBJ1-6; D unresolved. The V and J ends lost 1 base and 13 bases respectively, with 20 bases between them. Looked up from germline, CDR1 is LGHDT and CDR2 is YNNKEL (reference sequence). This CDR3 is 16 amino acids long.

This chain uses TRBV5-1 with TRBJ1-2; TRBD1 is a possible D gene (6 bases). Germline CDR1 reads SGHRS; CDR2 reads YFSETQ. This CDR3 spans 14 amino acids. V lost 1 base and J lost 8, with 15 bases in between. The DNA for the CDR3 is TGCGCCAGCAGCTTGTCCCGGGACACAAAAGGCTACACCTTC. Protein: CASSLSRDTKGYTF.

The CDR3: CASSSDRGETNNEQFF. The CDR3 DNA reads as TGTGCCAGCAGTTCGGACAGGGGGGAGACTAACAATGAGCAGTTCTTC. The genes are TRBV27 and TRBJ2-1; 10 nucleotides agree with TRBD1. The trim removed 4 bases at V and 5 bases at J, leaving 8 bases unmatched. Germline CDR1 MNHEY, CDR2 SMNVEV (reference sequence). This CDR3 spans 16 amino acids.

The CDR3 loop is CASSQERSTLAKNIQYF. The CDR3 coding sequence is TGTGCCAGCAGCCAAGAGAGGAGTACCCTAGCCAAAAACATTCAGTACTTC. V gene TRBV3-1 combines with J gene TRBJ2-4; D gene unclear. The CDR3 sequence is 17 residues long. V lost 0 bases, J lost 0 bases, and 12 bases lay in between. Germline V gene data show CDR1 as LGHDT and CDR2 as YNNKEL (reference sequence).

The gene calls are TRBV7-9 and TRBJ1-1, with D unclear. Looked up from germline, CDR1 is SEHNR and CDR2 is FQNEAQ (reference sequence). V was cut by 6 bases and J by 4 bases, with 9 bases left in between. The CDR3 totals 12 residues. The chain's CDR3 is CASRPVGTEAFF. The CDR3 nucleotides are TGTGCCAGCAGGCCCGTAGGCACTGAAGCTTTCTTT.

The chain combines TRBV7-8 with TRBJ1-2; D may be TRBD1 (6 bases). This CDR3 is 14 amino acids long. Looked up from germline, CDR1 is SGHVS and CDR2 is FQNEAQ. V dropped 5 bases and J dropped 5 bases, with 15 bases sitting between them. CDR3 sequence reads: CASSVQRGGYGYTF. CDR3 sequence (DNA): TGTGCCAGCAGCGTCCAAAGGGGGGGTTATGGCTACACCTTC.

The V gene is TRBV14, the J gene TRBJ2-4; TRBD2 aligns across 7 bases. Germline trimming cut 6 bases from V and 1 base from J; bases unmatched to any gene: 3. Germline V lookup: CDR1 SGHDN, CDR2 FVKESK. The CDR3 sequence is 14 residues long. The CDR3 nucleotides are TGTGCCAGCAGACTTAGCGGGGCCAAAAACATTCAGTACTTC. Translating gives CASRLSGAKNIQYF.

The genes are TRBV29-1 and TRBJ1-1, with no clear D. This CDR3 is 13 amino acids long. Trimming stripped 7 bases from V and 0 bases from J, with 12 bases between. Germline V gives CDR1 SQVTM, CDR2 ANQGSEA. The CDR3 reads CSAAGRLNTEAFF. CDR3 in DNA: TGCAGCGCCGCTGGGCGGCTGAACACTGAAGCTTTCTTT.

This rearrangement joins TRBV2 to TRBJ1-1; 9 bases are a match to TRBD1. The CDR3 has 13 residues. V trimming: 5 bases; J trimming: 10 bases; junction bases outside the gene matches: 8. The germline gives CDR1 SNHLY, CDR2 FYNNEI. The CDR3 here is CASSPRTGEGAFF. The CDR3, as DNA: TGTGCCAGCAGTCCGAGGACAGGGGAAGGAGCTTTCTTT.

This chain joins TRBV7-8 and TRBJ2-7; tentatively, D is TRBD1 or TRBD2 (5 bases each). The germline V gene has CDR1 SGHVS and CDR2 FQNEAQ. V was cut by 4 bases and J by 3 bases, with 16 bases left in between. There are 15 residues in the CDR3. Here the CDR3 DNA reads TGTGCCAGCAGCTCCCAGGGAGCGGCGAGCTACGAGCAGTACTTC. Translated: CASSSQGAASYEQYF.

The chain employs TRBV7-8 and TRBJ2-1; TRBD1 matches at 9 bases. This CDR3 has 15 amino acids. Per germline, CDR1 SGHVS and CDR2 FQNEAQ. V lost 5 bases to trimming and J lost 5 bases; unmatched junction nucleotides: 7. The CDR3 loop reads CASSLRDRADNEQFF. In nucleotides, the CDR3 is TGTGCCAGCAGCCTCCGGGACAGGGCAGACAATGAGCAGTTCTTC.

J is TRBJ2-1 and V is TRBV25-1, with TRBD2 matching over 10 bases. The trim removed 11 bases at V and 7 bases at J, leaving 11 bases unmatched. The germline CDR1 and CDR2 sequences are MGHDK and SYGVNS. The CDR3 has 14 amino acids. The CDR3 DNA reads TGTGCCTCAGCGGCAGCGGGGGGGAGAAATGAGCAGTTCTTC. Translated: CASAAAGGRNEQFF.

V and J are TRBV21-1 and TRBJ2-7; the table's TRBD1 call for D was not verified on the DNA. TRBV21-1 is labeled a pseudogene. The CDR3 runs 13 residues. The chain's CDR3 is CASRQGARARQYF. CDR3 nucleotide sequence: TGTGCCAGCAGACAGGGGGCGAGGGCGCGGCAGTACTTC.

This sequence joins TRBV20-1 and TRBJ2-3, with D perhaps matching TRBD1 (5 bases). V was shortened by 6 bases and J by 0 bases, with 10 bases between the two germline ends. CDR1 and CDR2 (germline): DFQATT, SNEGSKA (reference sequence). This CDR3 contains 13 residues. The CDR3: CSAYRQSTDTQYF. CDR3 nucleotides: TGCAGTGCCTACCGACAGAGCACAGATACGCAGTATTTT.